The present entry profiles one TCR beta chain with its context. This clone's antigen is unknown. Per-nucleotide qualities are absent, and no much larger clonotype sits a single base away. This entry comes from a study of blood T cell repertoires in COVID-19 (dated by TCRdb to between 2020 and 2021). At the level of the whole study: Collaborator samples came from the United States, Italy and Spain and covered acute and convalescent phases of COVID-19. HLA class I and class II types, where available, came from metadata supplied by the sample provider rather than from assay-based typing. The samples were drawn from two sources: the first 160 participants of the ongoing ImmuneRACE study, and 1,000 to 1,500 subjects contributed by 6 global collaborators. A freely available public database, intended as a resource for researchers studying the immune response to SARS-CoV-2, is where the repertoires were released. Nearly every sample came with metadata listing a de-identified subject ID, COVID-19 status, age in years and sex. Subjects who had been exposed to COVID-19, were actively infected with it, or had recovered from it provided the deeply sampled blood TCRbeta repertoires that made up the dataset. The material from the prospective study consisted of cDNA or gDNA derived from T cells, B-cell-depleted T cells, or PBMCs.

The CDR3 starts with the cysteine, ends with the phenylalanine, and has 14 residues. Solely the CDR3 DNA is kept, with 42 bases framed from the first base. According to the germline V gene, CDR1 reads SNHLY and CDR2 reads FYNNEI. Germline trimming: 1 base from V, 6 bases from J; junction bases outside gene matches: 1. General conclusions and limits of the study: How much clinical and demographic metadata was included differed by source and by participant, and the metadata was provided uncurated.

The immunoSEQ Assay, a bias-controlled multiplex PCR, was used to amplify TCRbeta CDR3 regions from genomic DNA. The authors' pipeline ran thus. The number of nucleated cells in each sample was estimated from the amplification of reference gene primers within the assay. Sequence reads were collapsed and filtered to measure the absolute abundance of every unique TCRbeta CDR3 rearrangement. For each sample, productive Simpson clonality was calculated by taking the square root of Simpson's diversity index across productive rearrangements. TCRdb's version of the immuneACCESS table is confined to in-frame rearrangements and falls short of the full clone set. An unresolved V gene accounts for under half of the shortfall where checked; the remainder is of unknown origin. V and J calls and clone size follow that table, whereas D and trimming were derived from the DNA. The sample yields about 83,000 clones; approximately 81% were counted once. About a sixth of the sample is held by the ten biggest clonotypes.

The collaborating institutions used their own protocols to collect whole blood in K2EDTA tubes. For TCRbeta analysis, collaborators shipped samples in one of three forms: frozen whole blood, isolated PBMCs, or DNA extracted from either of those sample types. The sequence is built from TRBV2 and TRBJ1-4, and 8 junction bases match TRBD1. Input material: peripheral blood. This TCR came from a woman aged 80 or over with acute or convalescent COVID-19. Here the CDR3 is given as CASSEGTGYEKLFF. The DNA reads as follows: TGTGCCAGCAGTGAAGGGACAGGGTATGAAAAACTGTTTTTT. The CDR3, completed at both ends by the reference TRBV2 and TRBJ1-4 genes, gives the full variable domain EPEVTQTPSHQVTQMGQEVILRCVPISNHLYFYWYRQILGQKVEFLVSFYNNEISEKSEIFDDQFSVERPDGSNFTLKIRSTKLEDSAMYFCASSEGTGYEKLFFGSGTQLSVL.